The clone carrying this T cell receptor (beta chain) showed up just once. Its antigen is currently unknown. Lactation, pregnancy, other autoimmune disease or uncontrolled infection excluded patients. Germline V gives CDR1 SGHTA, CDR2 FQGNSA. J lost 6 bases, V lost 2 bases, and 4 bases had no gene match. There are 14 residues in the CDR3. These data come from a study of T cells in Graves' hyperthyroidism and ophthalmopathy. Study-wide findings and caveats: Ophthalmopathy, which appeared later, was predicted by the model a median around 6 months before onset.

Amplified regions were TCR beta CDR3 sequences from RNA transcripts. The TCR CDR3 first-round RT-PCR relied on the HTBI primer set. TCRdb called the multiplex PCR reads again in MiXCR, with one record for every CDR3 protein. This sample has tens of thousands of distinct CDR3 sequences, with approximately 50% found just once. The receptor comes from a man aged 18 to 30 with Graves' hyperthyroidism. Material for sequencing was peripheral blood or thyroid tissue (not recorded which). The rearrangement joins TRBV7-2 to TRBJ1-5; TRBD1 agrees at 7 bases. In nucleotides, the CDR3 is TGTGCCAGCAGCTTAACAGGGGTGGGTCAGCCCCAGCATTTT. Translating gives CASSLTGVGQPQHF.